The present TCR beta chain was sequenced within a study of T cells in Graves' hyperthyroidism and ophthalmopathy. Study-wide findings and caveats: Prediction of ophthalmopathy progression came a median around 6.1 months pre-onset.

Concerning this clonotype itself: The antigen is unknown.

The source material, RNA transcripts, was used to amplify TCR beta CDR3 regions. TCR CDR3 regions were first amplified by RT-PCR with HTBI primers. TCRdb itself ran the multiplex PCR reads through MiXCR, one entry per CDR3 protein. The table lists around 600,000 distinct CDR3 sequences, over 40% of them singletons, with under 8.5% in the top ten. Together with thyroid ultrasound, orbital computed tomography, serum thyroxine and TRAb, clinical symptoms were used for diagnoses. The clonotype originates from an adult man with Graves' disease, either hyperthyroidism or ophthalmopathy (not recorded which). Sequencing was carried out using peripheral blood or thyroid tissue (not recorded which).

The CDR3 DNA reads TGCAGTGCTCCTAAACAGGGGTTATCACCCCTCCACTTT. Translation: CSAPKQGLSPLHF. The gene calls are TRBV20-1 and TRBJ1-6; 7 bases fit TRBD1. Trimming took 5 bases from V and 10 from J; bases not matched to a gene: 8. CDR3 length: 13 amino acids. Germline CDR1 is DFQATT and CDR2 is SNEGSKA (reference sequence).